A selection of T cell receptor beta chains follows, all from one sample in a study of cytomegalovirus exposure and HLA in healthy donors. The data were produced by immunoSEQ multiplex PCR, yet TCRdb's version contains in-frame clones alone and is incomplete. This sample yields approximately 110,000 clones, of which approximately 70% are seen a single time; about 4.9% belongs to the top ten. The specimen sequenced was PBMCs. The receptor source for this set is a man in his fifties or sixties in good health and CMV-seropositive. CDR3s include the opening cysteine and the closing phenylalanine or tryptophan. Fields, in order: J gene, D gene, CDR3 length, clone size, V gene, CDR3 protein, CDR3 DNA. A D gene is named only where the DNA matches it firmly. Clone sizes are given selectively: once, few, many, or a class where the clone is expanded.

J gene: TRBJ1-5; D gene: -; CDR3 length: 13; clone size: medium-sized; V gene: TRBV28; CDR3 protein: CASSRQPDQPQHF; CDR3 DNA: TGTGCCAGCAGTCGACAGCCTGATCAGCCCCAGCATTTT
J gene: TRBJ2-1; D gene: -; CDR3 length: 16; clone size: -; V gene: TRBV28; CDR3 protein: CASSLIGVAASNEQFF; CDR3 DNA: TGTGCCAGCAGTTTAATAGGGGTGGCAGCTTCTAATGAGCAGTTCTTC
J gene: TRBJ1-1; D gene: TRBD1; CDR3 length: 14; clone size: few; V gene: TRBV5-1; CDR3 protein: CASRGQASNTEAFF; CDR3 DNA: TGCGCCAGCAGGGGACAGGCATCGAACACTGAAGCTTTCTTT
J gene: TRBJ2-1; D gene: -; CDR3 length: 11; clone size: -; V gene: TRBV19; CDR3 protein: CASRQLNEQFF; CDR3 DNA: TGTGCCAGTAGACAGCTCAATGAGCAGTTCTTC
J gene: TRBJ1-6; D gene: -; CDR3 length: 13; clone size: -; V gene: TRBV28; CDR3 protein: CASISESNSPLHF; CDR3 DNA: TGTGCCAGCATTAGTGAGTCTAATTCACCCCTCCACTTT
J gene: TRBJ2-7; D gene: TRBD2; CDR3 length: 15; clone size: -; V gene: TRBV2; CDR3 protein: CASSVRTSVPGQQYF; CDR3 DNA: TGTGCCAGCAGTGTCCGGACTAGCGTTCCTGGGCAGCAGTACTTC
J gene: TRBJ2-5; D gene: TRBD1; CDR3 length: 15; clone size: -; V gene: TRBV7-3; CDR3 protein: CASSDGQGAGETQYF; CDR3 DNA: TGTGCCAGCAGCGACGGACAGGGGGCAGGGGAGACCCAGTACTTC
J gene: TRBJ2-3; D gene: TRBD2; CDR3 length: 14; clone size: once; V gene: TRBV6-5; CDR3 protein: CAIAPAGNTDTQYF; CDR3 DNA: TGTGCCATTGCCCCAGCGGGGAACACAGATACGCAGTATTTT
J gene: TRBJ2-7; D gene: -; CDR3 length: 12; clone size: -; V gene: TRBV5-1; CDR3 protein: CASRRAGDEQYF; CDR3 DNA: TGCGCCAGCAGACGGGCCGGGGACGAGCAGTACTTC
J gene: TRBJ1-1; D gene: TRBD1; CDR3 length: 14; clone size: -; V gene: TRBV7-9; CDR3 protein: CASSPPGQAPEAFF; CDR3 DNA: TGTGCCAGCAGCCCACCGGGACAGGCCCCTGAAGCTTTCTTT
J gene: TRBJ1-5; D gene: TRBD1; CDR3 length: 13; clone size: few; V gene: TRBV6-1; CDR3 protein: CASSGQGATAQHF; CDR3 DNA: TGTGCCAGCAGTGGTCAGGGGGCAACGGCCCAGCATTTT
J gene: TRBJ1-1; D gene: -; CDR3 length: 17; clone size: -; V gene: TRBV4-2; CDR3 protein: CASSLNPGQFMNTEAFF; CDR3 DNA: TGTGCCAGCAGCCTAAACCCCGGACAGTTCATGAACACTGAAGCTTTCTTT
J gene: TRBJ1-5; D gene: -; CDR3 length: 17; clone size: once; V gene: TRBV15; CDR3 protein: CATSRGGGQASNQPQHF; CDR3 DNA: TGTGCCACCAGCAGAGGAGGGGGTCAGGCCAGCAATCAGCCCCAGCATTTT
J gene: TRBJ1-1; D gene: -; CDR3 length: 13; clone size: -; V gene: TRBV7-3; CDR3 protein: CASSFGGSTEAFF; CDR3 DNA: TGTGCCAGCAGCTTCGGGGGAAGCACTGAAGCTTTCTTT
J gene: TRBJ1-1; D gene: -; CDR3 length: 13; clone size: few; V gene: TRBV9; CDR3 protein: CASSVAPNTEAFF; CDR3 DNA: TGTGCCAGCAGCGTAGCTCCGAACACTGAAGCTTTCTTT
J gene: TRBJ2-3; D gene: -; CDR3 length: 15; clone size: once; V gene: TRBV25-1; CDR3 protein: CASSGGGGPSDTQYF; CDR3 DNA: TGTGCCAGCAGTGGAGGGGGGGGGCCATCTGATACGCAGTATTTT
J gene: TRBJ1-1; D gene: -; CDR3 length: 14; clone size: few; V gene: TRBV7-9; CDR3 protein: CASSEKRMNTEAFF; CDR3 DNA: TGTGCCAGCAGCGAGAAGAGGATGAACACTGAAGCTTTCTTT
J gene: TRBJ1-6; D gene: -; CDR3 length: 12; clone size: -; V gene: TRBV27; CDR3 protein: CASSRGSLPLHF; CDR3 DNA: TGTGCCAGCAGCCGAGGGTCTTTACCCCTCCACTTT
J gene: TRBJ1-3; D gene: -; CDR3 length: 18; clone size: -; V gene: TRBV7-6; CDR3 protein: CASSSPTAGDSSGNTIYF; CDR3 DNA: TGTGCCAGCAGCTCCCCGACCGCCGGGGACTCCTCTGGAAACACCATATATTTT
J gene: TRBJ1-4; D gene: -; CDR3 length: 14; clone size: -; V gene: TRBV9; CDR3 protein: CASSVTRGGEKLFF; CDR3 DNA: TGTGCCAGCAGCGTTACTCGAGGCGGAGAAAAACTGTTTTTT
J gene: TRBJ2-2; D gene: -; CDR3 length: 15; clone size: -; V gene: TRBV7-2; CDR3 protein: CASSFVTATGGELFF; CDR3 DNA: TGTGCCAGCAGCTTTGTAACTGCTACCGGGGGGGAGCTGTTTTTT
J gene: TRBJ1-1; D gene: -; CDR3 length: 14; clone size: few; V gene: TRBV10-3; CDR3 protein: CAISELRSPTEAFF; CDR3 DNA: TGTGCCATCAGTGAGTTGCGGAGTCCCACTGAAGCTTTCTTT
J gene: TRBJ1-1; D gene: -; CDR3 length: 15; clone size: -; V gene: TRBV10-3; CDR3 protein: CAISEAWTVNTEAFF; CDR3 DNA: TGTGCCATCAGTGAGGCTTGGACAGTTAACACTGAAGCTTTCTTT
J gene: TRBJ1-5; D gene: -; CDR3 length: 15; clone size: -; V gene: TRBV28; CDR3 protein: CASSLGGNSNQPQHF; CDR3 DNA: TGTGCCAGCAGTTTGGGGGGGAATAGCAATCAGCCCCAGCATTTT